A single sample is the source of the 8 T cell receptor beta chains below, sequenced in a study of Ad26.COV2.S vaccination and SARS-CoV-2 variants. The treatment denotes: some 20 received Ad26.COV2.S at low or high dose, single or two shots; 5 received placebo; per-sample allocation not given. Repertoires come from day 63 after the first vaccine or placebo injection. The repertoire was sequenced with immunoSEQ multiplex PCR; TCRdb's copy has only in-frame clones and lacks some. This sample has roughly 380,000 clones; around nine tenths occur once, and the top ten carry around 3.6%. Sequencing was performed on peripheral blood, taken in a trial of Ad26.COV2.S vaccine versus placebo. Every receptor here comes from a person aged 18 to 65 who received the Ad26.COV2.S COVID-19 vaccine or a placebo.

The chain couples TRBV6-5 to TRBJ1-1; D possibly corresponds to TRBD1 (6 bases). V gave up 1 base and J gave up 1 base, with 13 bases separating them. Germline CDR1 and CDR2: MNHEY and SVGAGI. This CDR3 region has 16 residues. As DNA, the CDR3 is TGTGCCAGCAGTTACTTGAACAGGGTGGGGAACACTGAAGCTTTCTTT. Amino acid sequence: CASSYLNRVGNTEAFF.

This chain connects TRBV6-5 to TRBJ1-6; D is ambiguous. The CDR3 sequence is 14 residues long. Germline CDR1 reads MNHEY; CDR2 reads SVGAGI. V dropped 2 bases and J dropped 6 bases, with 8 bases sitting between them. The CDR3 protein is CASSYGSSNSPLHF. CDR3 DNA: TGTGCCAGCAGTTACGGCTCGTCTAATTCACCCCTCCACTTT.

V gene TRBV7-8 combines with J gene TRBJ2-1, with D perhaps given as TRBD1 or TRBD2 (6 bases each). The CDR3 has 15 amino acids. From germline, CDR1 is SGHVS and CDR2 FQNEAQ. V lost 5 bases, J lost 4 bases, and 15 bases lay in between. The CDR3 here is CASSLGGTTYNEQFF. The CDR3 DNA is TGTGCCAGCAGCCTAGGGGGGACGACGTACAATGAGCAGTTCTTC. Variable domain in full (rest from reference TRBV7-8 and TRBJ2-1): GAGVSQSPRYKVAKRGQDVALRCDPISGHVSLFWYQQALGQGPEFLTYFQNEAQLDKSGLPSDRFFAERPEGSVSTLKIQRTQQEDSAVYLCASSLGGTTYNEQFFGPGTRLTVL.

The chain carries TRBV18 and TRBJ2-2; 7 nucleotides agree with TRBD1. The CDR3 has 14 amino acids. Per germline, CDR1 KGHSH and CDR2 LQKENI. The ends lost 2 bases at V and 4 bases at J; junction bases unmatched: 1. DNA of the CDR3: TGTGCCAGCTCACCATCAGGGGGCACCGGGGAGCTGTTTTTT. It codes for CASSPSGGTGELFF.

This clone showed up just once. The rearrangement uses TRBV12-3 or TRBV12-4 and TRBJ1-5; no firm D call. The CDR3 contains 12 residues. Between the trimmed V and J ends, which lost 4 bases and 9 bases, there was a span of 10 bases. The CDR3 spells CASSYRRPPQHF. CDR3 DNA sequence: TGTGCCAGCAGTTACCGCCGGCCGCCCCAGCATTTT.

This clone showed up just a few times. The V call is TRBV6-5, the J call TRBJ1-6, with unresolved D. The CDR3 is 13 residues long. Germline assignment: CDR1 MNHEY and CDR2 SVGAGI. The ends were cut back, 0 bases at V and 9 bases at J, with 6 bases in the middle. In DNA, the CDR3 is TGTGCCAGCAGTTACTCGAGTCGTTCACCCCTCCACTTT. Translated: CASSYSSRSPLHF.

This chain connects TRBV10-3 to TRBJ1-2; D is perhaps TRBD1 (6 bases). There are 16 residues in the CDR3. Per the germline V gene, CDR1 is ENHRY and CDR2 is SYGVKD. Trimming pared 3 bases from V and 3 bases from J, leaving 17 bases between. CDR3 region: CAISEGVQGTDYGYTF. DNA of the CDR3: TGTGCCATCAGTGAAGGAGTACAGGGTACGGACTATGGCTACACCTTC.

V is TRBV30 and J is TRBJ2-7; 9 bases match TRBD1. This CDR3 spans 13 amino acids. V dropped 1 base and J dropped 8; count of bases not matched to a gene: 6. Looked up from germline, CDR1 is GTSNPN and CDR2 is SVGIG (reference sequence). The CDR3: CAWSGDREEKQYF. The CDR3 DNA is TGTGCCTGGAGTGGGGACAGGGAGGAAAAGCAGTACTTC. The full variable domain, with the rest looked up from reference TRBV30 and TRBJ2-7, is SQTIHQWPATLVQPVGSPLSLECTVEGTSNPNLYWYRQAAGRGLQLLFYSVGIGQISSEVPQNLSASRPQDRQFILSSKKLLLSDSGFYLCAWSGDREEKQYFGPGTRLTVT.